Below, one T cell receptor beta chain is given with its context. Its cognate antigen has yet to be identified. Base-call qualities are not available, and no considerably larger clone is one nucleotide away. Library method: the immunoSEQ multiplex PCR assay. The multiplex PCR relied on a mix of 60 forward primers for TCR Vbeta segments and 13 reverse primers for TCR Jbeta segments. The CDR3 region of rearranged TCR beta genes was amplified from genomic DNA with a multiplex PCR assay. On the Illumina HiSeq System, the amplified TCR beta libraries were sequenced as 87-base-pair reads. In the source study's methods: Across the 666 repertoires, a later analysis counted 78 million or so unique TCR beta chains, around 10 million of which were shared by at least two donors. To remove PCR and sequencing errors, raw reads were error-corrected and collapsed into unique sequences using a nearest-neighbor algorithm that merged closely related sequences. Alignment of CDR3 sequences to IMGT reference sequences was used to assign V, D and J gene segments. Each retained sequence needed at least a six-nucleotide match to both a V gene segment and a J gene segment. A rearrangement counted as productive if the CDR3 had no stop codons and remained in frame with V and J, and every other rearrangement counted as non-productive. Following IMGT convention, CDR3 was defined as the stretch from the second conserved V-encoded cysteine to the conserved J-encoded phenylalanine. The earlier analysis of around 640 of the donors excluded sequences that lacked an unambiguous match to a single V gene segment. In an earlier analysis of 587 of the donors, V segments were called functional above 56.7% productive rearrangements and were called segregating when the between-donor standard deviation exceeded 5%. A statistical classification framework was developed to diagnose cytomegalovirus status using the catalog of TCR beta chain sequences. In a later analysis, TCR nucleotide sequences were compared against IMGT/GENE-DB human TR gene sequences so that V and J genes could be assigned. A later analysis assigned CDR3 sequences and most-parsimonious VDJ recombination scenarios with the TCRdist pipeline. A later analysis defined each TCR beta chain by its CDR3 amino acid sequence plus V-gene family, and excluded reads lacking a unique V-gene family. In a later analysis, approximately 590 highly shared, low-generation-probability nucleotide sequences were removed to address suspected cross-contamination and a sequencing artifact. For each public chain, a later analysis derived a clonal expansion index from normalized ranks of inferred template counts within each repertoire. Generation probabilities in a later analysis came from a VDJ recombination model fitted to out-of-frame rearrangements, and those results were checked against IGoR. Hypergeometric tests were used in a later analysis to score TCR-TCR, TCR-HLA and TCR-CMV co-occurrence, with a repertoire-size bias correction applied to the TCR pairs. To estimate false discovery rates, a later analysis permuted the HLA or CMV assignments 20 times. In a later analysis, co-occurring TCRs were grouped using DBSCAN, with TCRdist sequence similarity added in when clustering inside HLA-allele-positive subsets. Co-occurrence clustering excluded repertoires with fewer than 30,000 or more than 120,000 public chains, plus five with anomalous nucleotide sharing. The immuneACCESS repertoire file appears here via TCRdb, limited to in-frame rearrangements. These files lack a portion of the clones; in checked studies, under half of the deficit traces to unresolved V genes, and the cause of the others is not known. V and J calls and clone size are those listed in that table; D and trimming were worked out from the DNA. This sample lists some 150,000 clones; 75% to 80% were detected once. The leading ten clones occupy about 0.64% of the sample.

The sample belongs to a study of cytomegalovirus exposure and HLA in healthy donors (dated by TCRdb to the late 2010s). Background for the entire study: An earlier analysis of several hundred of the donors reported 276 Gb of sequence data and more than 90 million unique TCR beta sequences from about 200 million T cells. In a later genetic analysis, genome-wide SNP genotypes for about 55% of the 666 donors were used, and that subset was treated as a discovery cohort. HLA typing included class I and class II loci at four-digit resolution. In an earlier analysis of 500 to 650 of the donors, high-throughput TCR beta sequencing was used to judge whether each TCR beta V gene segment behaved as functional or pseudogenic. To predict cytomegalovirus infection status, the study brought together high-throughput TCR immunosequencing, statistical association of individual TCRs with disease status, and machine learning. Around 320 gigabases of sequencing data and 70 million to 85 million unique TCR sequences were included in an early release covering about 700 HLA-typed donors. Typing coverage differed by locus: A, B, C, DRB1 and DQB1 were typed in roughly 629-630 donors, DQA1 in about 510, DPA1 in around 610, and DPB1 in roughly 470. The T cell repertoires of some 670 subjects were profiled by immunosequencing and related to cytomegalovirus serostatus. Among 398 genotyped donors of the cohort, an average of approximately 250,000 unique TCR beta nucleotide sequences were sequenced per donor, roughly 18% of them non-productive. Rather than using new phenotypic data, the later analysis identified candidate immune exposures from TCR beta sequences and from how often those sequences occurred across donors. The aim of the study was to test whether cataloging public T cell receptors could identify signatures of past pathogen exposure. To study patterns of TCR occurrence, a later analysis re-analyzed previously published TCR beta repertoires from around 700 donors and added high-resolution HLA genotyping. Donor age, sex, ethnicity and CMV serostatus were compiled together with the repertoire data. Along with the roughly 670-subject first cohort, a separate validation cohort of 120 different subjects was used. Every repertoire in the discovery cohort had been generated on one and the same sequencing platform. A few DR-DQ haplotypes were treated as single units for association and clustering because of strong linkage in the cohort. Among the roughly 390 genotyped donors, approximately 77% belonged to the genetic ancestry cluster associated with self-reported Caucasian donors.

The cohort consisted of approximately 670 healthy bone marrow donors. At the time of sampling, all cohort members were nominally healthy, though unrecorded immune exposures were likely present. The donor was CMV seronegative and belonged to the group of 352 seronegative cohort members. Every donor gave a peripheral blood sample, and the peripheral blood mononuclear cells from that sample were used for TCR beta sequencing. The Qiagen DNeasy Blood Extraction Kit was used to extract genomic DNA from the blood cell samples. Results and caveats for the whole study, not just this receptor: Immune exposure information for the cohort was limited to CMV serostatus. According to the authors, the approach could potentially be generalized to other disease states and immunological phenotypes. Because counts were too low, 15 or so rarely observed V segments, including chromosome 9 orphons, were excluded from the earlier analysis of fewer than 650 of the donors. Sequencing depth was assumed to be roughly uniform across donors in the presence/absence analyses, though that assumption may not hold. A few of the identified cytomegalovirus-associated TCR beta chains were confirmed in vitro to be specific for cytomegalovirus antigens. Broadly in line with IMGT annotations, most TCR beta V segments showed up in productive rearrangements about 87% or about 30% of the time in an earlier analysis of 587 of the donors. In this cohort, only TCR beta chains were sequenced, and detectable features were limited by the absence of alpha or paired-chain data. Because the 87-base-pair reads could not distinguish some IMGT-functional V segments, including TRBV6-2 and TRBV6-3, those segments were excluded. A later analysis reported that several top co-occurrence clusters appeared linked to parvovirus B19, influenza, CMV and Epstein-Barr virus. When HLA alleles, especially DR and DQ, strongly co-occurred, attributing TCR associations to individual alleles was difficult. In a later genetic analysis, fewer N-insertions in productive TCRs were reported among donors in an Asian-associated ancestry cluster than the roughly 700-donor mean. While some public TCRs were present in many individuals, most TCR sequences turned up only very rarely across donors. A further reported finding was that TCR beta sequences accurately predicted the HLA-A and HLA-B alleles for most subjects in the first cohort. A later analysis found that TCR association rates varied across HLA loci, with DRB1 alleles showing the most associated TCRs and HLA-C alleles the fewest. Linkage disequilibrium might explain the correlated functional status among segregating V segments, but an unknown experimental factor could not be excluded. Most CMV-associated TCR beta chains appeared to be HLA-restricted in a later analysis, and the HLA associations seemed to be driven largely by CMV exposure. In a later analysis, HLA-associated TCR beta chains were found to be more clonally expanded and to have lower generation probabilities than equally common non-associated chains. The classifier was reported to diagnose cytomegalovirus status with high specificity and sensitivity in both the original and validation cohorts. The study listed 150 to 200 TCR beta chains as associated with cytomegalovirus. A cluster of highly shared sequence variants was judged likely to be a technical artifact of the sequencing pipeline. HLA typing was unavailable for some donors at each locus, so association tests used only the typed subset. A later analysis associated 16,951 TCR beta sequences with specific HLA alleles at a false discovery rate of 0.05. A later genetic analysis associated a missense DCLRE1C variant with V-gene and J-gene trimming of TCR beta chains, and an independent cohort replicated the association.

As encoded in the germline V gene, CDR1 is SGDLS while CDR2 is YYNGEE. The CDR3 has 15 amino acids, counting the end cysteine and phenylalanine. The only DNA kept is the CDR3, 45 bases in frame from the first base. V is pruned by 4 bases and J by 7 bases, leaving 9 bases of the junction without a gene match. The clonotype was recovered from a male donor in good health and CMV-seronegative. The chain joins TRBV9 to TRBJ2-3, and TRBD2 matches 10 of the central bases. Material: PBMCs. The CDR3 in this case is CASSPQAGGGNTQYF. The DNA reads as follows: TGTGCCAGCAGCCCACAAGCGGGGGGGGGAAATACGCAGTATTTT.